This T cell receptor beta chain was sequenced during a study of T cell changes during pregnancy in multiple sclerosis. This CDR3 has 15 amino acids. Germline V gene lookup returns CDR1 SGHTA and CDR2 FQGTGA. Trimming stripped 0 bases from V and 8 bases from J, with 15 bases between. Clones were read by immunoSEQ multiplex PCR, and TCRdb kept only the in-frame ones, dropping some. The data contain tens of thousands of clones, roughly 93% of them seen just once; the ten biggest clones take up over 2%. The source of this sequence is a female donor with multiple sclerosis, enrolled in a pregnancy study. The V and J genes are TRBV7-3 and TRBJ2-3, with TRBD2 as a possible D gene (5 bases). Sequences were derived from peripheral blood, sampled in the second trimester of pregnancy. The CDR3 protein is CASSLTSHPRGTQYF. The CDR3 region has the DNA TGTGCCAGCAGCTTAACGTCCCACCCCCGGGGTACGCAGTATTTT.